Below, one T cell receptor (beta chain) is given with its context. What it binds is unknown. The V gene end was trimmed by 4 bases and the J gene end by 5 bases; junction bases not matched to a gene: 8. This CDR3 contains 14 residues. After stimulus-free culture, autoproliferating CFSE-dim and non-proliferating CFSE-high T cells were sequenced separately. Over 4.5x10^7 CFSE-labeled PBMCs were cultured around 7 days unstimulated, then replicate wells were pooled. Without exogenous stimuli, around 0.5 uM CFSE-labeled PBMCs were cultured serum-free. TCRdb's copy holds only in-frame clones and misses some; the assay was immunoSEQ multiplex PCR. Of over 35,000 clones in the sample, approximately 80% were seen once. This sample is part of a study of memory B cells and T cells in multiple sclerosis. Broader study findings: Compartments had unequal clone-set sizes, affecting shared clonotype counts.

This receptor was taken from a human donor with multiple sclerosis. The sequencing input was PBMCs from blood kept in culture. The chain combines TRBV5-7 with TRBJ2-7, with 8 bases fitting TRBD1. TRBV5-7 is designated an ORF whose function remains uncertain. CDR3 nucleotide sequence: TGTGCCAGCAGCACGACAGGGGTTTCCCACGAGCAGTACTTC. Protein product: CASSTTGVSHEQYF.